This T cell receptor (beta chain) stems from a study of radiotherapy plus CTLA-4 blockade in lung cancer. CDR1 is KGHSH and CDR2 is LQKENI in the germline V gene. The CDR3 sequence is 16 residues long. V shed 0 bases and J shed 0 bases, with 11 bases lying between them. The study, taken as a whole, reports: Expansion of tumor-derived TCR clones was observed in blood after radiotherapy plus ipilimumab. The best predictor of response was reported to be early blood T cell clone dynamics, with interferon-beta.

Sequencing was performed with immunoSEQ multiplex PCR; in TCRdb, only in-frame clones are kept and a portion is missing. The table lists 90,000 to 130,000 clones, 81% of them singletons. Comments on this clone: What it binds is not known.

The sequence was obtained from a human donor with non-small cell lung cancer that progressed on radiotherapy plus ipilimumab. Some clones in this sample may be carry-over from other donors' samples. The chain employs TRBV18 and TRBJ1-1, with a possible D match to TRBD1 (5 bases). The source material was peripheral blood, sampled from a patient treated with radiotherapy plus ipilimumab. The CDR3: CASSPPGQNMNTEAFF. The CDR3 coding sequence is TGTGCCAGCTCACCACCGGGGCAGAACATGAACACTGAAGCTTTCTTT. The whole variable domain, remainder taken from reference TRBV18 and TRBJ1-1, is NAGVMQNPRHLVRRRGQEARLRCSPMKGHSHVYWYRQLPEEGLKFMVYLQKENIIDESGMPKERFSAEFPKEGPSILRIQQVVRGDSAAYFCASSPPGQNMNTEAFFGQGTRLTVV.